These 28 T cell receptor beta chains were all obtained from the same sample, sequenced in a study of regulatory T cells in long-lasting Graves disease. TCR beta libraries were built with iRepertoire HTBI primers and Arm-PCR of CDR3 regions. TCRdb reanalysed the multiplex PCR reads using MiXCR and keeps one entry per CDR3 protein. The table includes hundreds of thousands of distinct CDR3 sequences, about 32% detected once. Time point given: persistent/refractory GD, antithyroid drugs over 5 years with positive TRAb. The TCR library was prepared using RNA isolated from PBMCs. The source material was peripheral blood mononuclear cells (PBMCs), sampled when the disease was refractory, from a patient treated with antithyroid drugs. Receptors originate from a female donor with Graves disease.

The chain combines TRBV27 with TRBJ1-1; 7 bases agree with TRBD1. Germline V gene sequence: CDR1 MNHEY, CDR2 SMNVEV (reference sequence). Trimming removed 8 bases from V and 4 bases from J; junction bases left unmatched: 7. The CDR3 consists of 13 residues. The CDR3 region has the DNA TGTGCCAGCCGCCCGGGACAGTCCACTGAAGCTTTCTTT. Protein sequence: CASRPGQSTEAFF.

The chain joins TRBV20-1 to TRBJ2-3, with a tentative D call TRBD2 (6 bases). The length of the CDR3 is 14 residues. From germline, CDR1 is DFQATT and CDR2 SNEGSKA (reference sequence). V was shortened by 5 bases and J by 1 base, with 13 bases between the two germline ends. The chain's CDR3 is CSAFPLAGTDTQYF. CDR3 bases: TGCAGTGCTTTTCCTTTAGCGGGCACAGATACGCAGTATTTT.

This clonotype turned up a few times. The chain is built from TRBV7-2 and TRBJ1-5, with TRBD1 matching 8 bases. V lost 5 bases and J lost 9; bases outside the gene matches: 9. CDR3 length equals 14 residues. Germline CDR1 is SGHTA and CDR2 is FQGNSA. The CDR3 protein is CASSRTGFSPPQHF. CDR3 nucleotides: TGTGCCAGCAGCCGGACAGGGTTTTCGCCGCCCCAGCATTTT. Full variable domain (outside the CDR3, taken from reference TRBV7-2 and TRBJ1-5): GAGVSQSPSNKVTEKGKDVELRCDPISGHTALYWYRQSLGQGLEFLIYFQGNSAPDKSGLPSDRFSAERTGGSVSTLTIQRTQQEDSAVYLCASSRTGFSPPQHFGDGTRLSIL.

This clonotype was counted only a few times. The rearrangement links TRBV10-3 to TRBJ1-2; D is uncertain. The germline CDR1 and CDR2 sequences are ENHRY and SYGVKD. V lost 2 bases to trimming and J lost 0 bases, with 25 bases between them. CDR3 size: 20 residues. The CDR3 DNA reads as TGTGCCATCAGTGAGCCTCTCCCCTCCGAGGGAACGATTACTAACTATGGCTACACCTTC. Protein product: CAISEPLPSEGTITNYGYTF.

The chain carries TRBV29-1 and TRBJ1-1, with D possibly matching TRBD1 (6 bases). Per germline, CDR1 SQVTM and CDR2 ANQGSEA. This CDR3 contains 13 residues. Trimming cost V 6 bases and J 0 bases, with 11 bases left between them. CDR3 in DNA: TGCAGCGTCTTGAGGGGGGTGAACACTGAAGCTTTCTTT. This sequence encodes CSVLRGVNTEAFF.

This clonotype has a handful of counts. V is TRBV6-1 and J is TRBJ1-5, with 9 bases lining up with TRBD1. Germline trimming cut 6 bases from V and 0 bases from J; bases unmatched to any gene: 9. Germline CDR1 MNHNS, CDR2 SASEGT. The CDR3 extends over 17 amino acids. CDR3 amino acids: CASRSTGGLNSNQPQHF. CDR3 DNA sequence: TGTGCCAGCAGGTCAACAGGGGGCCTAAATAGCAATCAGCCCCAGCATTTT.

The chain combines TRBV12-3 or TRBV12-4 with TRBJ1-2; D possibly corresponds to TRBD1 (5 bases). The CDR3 is 14 residues long. V lost 0 bases, J lost 8 bases, and 13 bases lay in between. The CDR3 DNA reads TGTGCCAGCAGTTTAGCGGGGGACGGCCAGGGCTACACCTTC. The encoded protein is CASSLAGDGQGYTF.

A few counts support this clonotype. The rearrangement uses TRBV30 and TRBJ2-7; 8 nucleotides line up with TRBD2. This CDR3 is built from 13 residues. Trimming cost V 8 bases and J 0 bases; bases outside gene matches: 6. The V gene's germline CDR1 is GTSNPN and CDR2 SVGIG (reference sequence). CDR3 sequence (DNA): TGTGCCCACCGGGGGGGAAGCTCCTACGAGCAGTACTTC. It translates to CAHRGGSSYEQYF.

The table lists this clonotype with a few counts. The gene calls are TRBV6-2 or TRBV6-3 and TRBJ1-3, with D possibly matching TRBD1 (5 bases). The CDR3 runs 20 residues. V was trimmed by 2 bases and J by 3 bases, leaving 26 bases between them. Germline V gene lookup returns CDR1 MNHEY and CDR2 SVGEGT. Here the CDR3 DNA reads TGTGCCAGCAGTTACCAACAATCCGCGTCGCGAGGGGCCATTGGAAACACCATATATTTT. The encoded protein is CASSYQQSASRGAIGNTIYF.

There are many counts of this clonotype. V and J are TRBV28 and TRBJ1-1; D unclear. The germline gives CDR1 MDHEN, CDR2 SYDVKM. The CDR3 is 15 amino acids. The V and J ends lost 2 bases and 0 bases respectively, with 10 bases between them. The CDR3 loop is CASSLTQAMNTEAFF. The CDR3 region has the DNA TGTGCCAGCAGTTTAACCCAGGCCATGAACACTGAAGCTTTCTTT.

This clonotype turned up a few times. The chain couples TRBV7-9 to TRBJ2-7; 9 bases are shared with TRBD1. Germline assignment: CDR1 SEHNR and CDR2 FQNEAQ (reference sequence). The CDR3 runs 17 residues. The junction had 15 bases not matched to a gene; V was cut back by 4 bases and J by 5 bases. The CDR3 DNA reads TGTGCCAGCAGCTCACGGTCCACCGGGACAGGGAATAACGAGCAGTACTTC. This codes for CASSSRSTGTGNNEQYF.

This chain links TRBV29-1 with TRBJ1-1, with 7 bases fitting TRBD1. Germline V CDR1 and CDR2: SQVTM, ANQGSEA. The junction had 5 bases not matched to a gene; V was cut back by 6 bases and J by 4 bases. The CDR3 length is 12 residues. The CDR3 here is CSVNQGGTEAFF. CDR3 bases: TGCAGCGTGAACCAGGGGGGCACTGAAGCTTTCTTT.

Only a few counts were recorded for this clonotype. J is TRBJ2-2 and V is TRBV6-2 or TRBV6-3; D uncertain. CDR1 is MNHEY and CDR2 is SVGEGT in the germline V gene. The length of the CDR3 is 13 residues. Trimming took off 5 bases at V and 5 bases at J, with 9 bases between the two ends. The CDR3 is CASSTQRTGELFF. The CDR3 coding sequence is TGTGCCAGCAGTACACAGAGAACCGGGGAGCTGTTTTTT.

The chain employs TRBV27 and TRBJ2-2; D is unclear. Deletions cut 3 bases from V and 6 bases from J, with 11 bases between. The CDR3 totals 14 residues. The germline V gene has CDR1 MNHEY and CDR2 SMNVEV (reference sequence). CDR3 region: CASSFGVAAGELFF. In DNA, the CDR3 is TGTGCCAGCAGTTTCGGCGTAGCCGCCGGGGAGCTGTTTTTT.

In its sample, this clonotype was seen a few times. The chain recombines TRBV9 with TRBJ2-1, with TRBD2 matching 10 bases. Germline lookup yields CDR1 SGDLS and CDR2 YYNGEE. CDR3 size: 15 residues. Unmatched junction bases numbered 7, after V lost 2 bases and J lost 8 bases. DNA of the CDR3: TGTGCCAGCAGCGTGGATGGGACTAGCGTTGATGAGCAGTTCTTC. Translation gives CASSVDGTSVDEQFF.

The rearrangement uses TRBV29-1 and TRBJ1-2; D gene ambiguous. The CDR3 covers 13 residues. CDR1 SQVTM and CDR2 ANQGSEA come from the germline V gene. Deletions cut 1 base from V and 4 bases from J, with 10 bases between. CDR3 DNA: TGCAGCGTTGAAGTGACCTCAATCTATGGCTACACCTTC. Its translation: CSVEVTSIYGYTF.

In its sample, this clonotype was seen once. A read error is possible here, since a much larger clone lies one base away. The genes are TRBV2 and TRBJ1-1, with TRBD1 matching 7 bases. Germline lookup yields CDR1 SNHLY and CDR2 FYNNEI. Unmatched junction bases numbered 5, after V lost 7 bases and J lost 3 bases. The CDR3 runs to 13 residues. The CDR3 DNA sequence: TGTGCCAGCAATCGGGACAGATACACTGAAGCTTTCTTT. Amino acids: CASNRDRYTEAFF.

The V and J genes are TRBV7-9 and TRBJ2-5; D is tentatively TRBD1 or TRBD2 (5 bases each). Germline V gives CDR1 SEHNR, CDR2 FQNEAQ (reference sequence). The V gene lost 3 bases and the J gene lost 4 bases, with 21 bases spanning the gap. This CDR3 comprises 17 residues. The CDR3: CASSLTVGVGLAETQYF. The CDR3 DNA is TGTGCCAGCAGCTTGACGGTGGGGGTGGGTCTTGCAGAGACCCAGTACTTC.

This clonotype was picked up a small number of times. The rearrangement uses TRBV25-1 and TRBJ2-7; maybe TRBD2 (5 bases). CDR3 length equals 14 residues. CDR1 MGHDK and CDR2 SYGVNS come from the germline V gene. V dropped 6 bases and J dropped 3 bases, with 15 bases sitting between them. The CDR3 is CASRNSGRLYEQYF. For the CDR3, the DNA is TGTGCCAGCAGGAACAGCGGTAGACTCTACGAGCAGTACTTC.

J is TRBJ1-2 and V is TRBV10-3; 10 bases line up with TRBD1. There are 14 residues in the CDR3. In germline, CDR1 is ENHRY, CDR2 SYGVKD. V gave up 6 bases and J gave up 7 bases; unmatched junction bases: 8. The CDR3 here is CAIRGDRGPGGYTF. In nucleotides, the CDR3 is TGTGCCATCAGGGGGGACAGGGGACCGGGTGGCTACACCTTC.

J is TRBJ1-1 and V is TRBV29-1; D gene uncertain. The CDR3 has 14 residues. Germline V gives CDR1 SQVTM, CDR2 ANQGSEA. V shed 7 bases and J shed 3 bases, with 18 bases lying between them. The CDR3 DNA follows: TGCAGCGCAGTCCCGAGGGCTGGCTACACTGAAGCTTTCTTT. Translating gives CSAVPRAGYTEAFF.

The table lists this clonotype with a few counts. This chain connects TRBV20-1 to TRBJ1-2; 7 bases match TRBD1. V shed 2 bases, J shed 3 bases, and the junction held 9 bases outside the gene matches. The CDR3 length is 15 residues. The germline V gene has CDR1 DFQATT and CDR2 SNEGSKA (reference sequence). CDR3 residues: CSARWPADRDYGYTF. DNA of the CDR3: TGCAGTGCTAGATGGCCCGCCGACAGGGACTATGGCTACACCTTC.

This clonotype came up a few times. This sequence joins TRBV20-1 and TRBJ1-2; D not resolved. The CDR3 is made up of 13 amino acids. V lost 2 bases and J lost 4, with 11 bases in between. CDR1 and CDR2 from the germline V gene are DFQATT and SNEGSKA (reference sequence). Here the CDR3 DNA reads TGCAGTGCTAGATTGGGGAACGGCTATGGCTACACCTTC. Protein sequence: CSARLGNGYGYTF.

This clonotype was recorded many times. The chain recombines TRBV28 with TRBJ1-2, with D uncertain. CDR3 length: 11 residues. Germline-derived CDR1 and CDR2 are MDHEN and SYDVKM. With 5 bases removed from V and 8 bases from J, the gap between germline ends came to 9 bases. CDR3 in amino acids: CASSRHPGYTF. Written as DNA, the CDR3 is TGTGCCAGCAGTAGACATCCCGGCTACACCTTC.

This clonotype was counted between two and nine times. CDR3 region: CASRNRLSNQPQHF. Written as DNA, the CDR3 is TGTGCCAGCAGAAACAGGCTGAGCAATCAGCCCCAGCATTTT. The chain recombines TRBV6-1 with TRBJ1-5; tentative D call: TRBD1 (5 bases). The CDR3 has 14 amino acids. Germline V CDR1 and CDR2: MNHNS, SASEGT. Trimming cost V 6 bases and J 1 base, with 10 bases left between them.

The rearrangement links TRBV11-1 to TRBJ2-7; 9 bases align to TRBD2. Germline V gives CDR1 SGHAT, CDR2 FQDESV (reference sequence). The CDR3 is 16 residues long. J lost 2 bases, V lost 5 bases, and 10 bases had no gene match. Here the CDR3 DNA reads TGTGCCAGCAGCCCCGCCCCTAGCGGGACCACCTACGAGCAGTACTTC. As protein: CASSPAPSGTTYEQYF.

The chain carries TRBV12-3 or TRBV12-4 and TRBJ2-7, with a possible D match to TRBD2 (6 bases). With the DNA end fitting TRBJ2-1 better, the J assignment may be wrong. CDR3 length: 13 amino acids. The DNA of the CDR3 is TGTGCCAGCATCGGGTCGGGAGTTGGTGAGCAGTTCTTC. Encoded protein: CASIGSGVGEQFF.

The J gene is TRBJ2-5, the V gene TRBV19; D may match TRBD1 or TRBD2 (6 bases each). Trimming cost V 1 base and J 3 bases, with 12 bases left between them. Germline V gene lookup returns CDR1 LNHDA and CDR2 SQIVND (reference sequence). This CDR3 has 15 amino acids. The CDR3 region is CASSIGGTQKETQYF. The DNA for the CDR3 is TGTGCCAGTAGTATAGGCGGGACACAGAAAGAGACCCAGTACTTC.